This TCR beta chain is from a study of T cells in Graves' hyperthyroidism and ophthalmopathy. Turning to the study itself: Peripheral blood was taken when the disease was first diagnosed, before any treatment began.

The CDR3 has 13 amino acids. Germline V gene sequence: CDR1 SGDLS, CDR2 YYNGEE. The V end lost 4 bases, the J end lost 12 bases, and 17 bases lay between the germline ends. TCR beta CDR3 sequences were amplified from RNA transcripts. Primed by the HTBI set, a first-round RT-PCR was run on the TCR CDR3. TCRdb reprocessed the multiplex PCR reads via MiXCR and lists one record per CDR3 protein. The sample shows 700,000 or so distinct CDR3 sequences, roughly 15% of them seen only once. This clonotype appeared a single time. Given a much more abundant clone one base away, this may be a read error. The gene calls are TRBV9 and TRBJ2-1, with D possibly being TRBD1 (5 bases). Sequenced: blood. The sequence came from a man younger than 35 with Graves' hyperthyroidism. CDR3 loop: CASSPQGPDVQFF. The CDR3 coding sequence is TGTGCCAGCAGCCCGCAGGGTCCCGATGTGCAGTTCTTC.